The rows below give T cell receptor beta chains drawn from one sample of a study of patients and donors after allogeneic stem cell transplantation. TCRdb redid the calling of the RT-PCR reads with MiXCR, one entry per CDR3 protein. The table includes about 160,000 distinct CDR3 sequences, approximately 22% detected once. Material for sequencing was blood, either unsorted or a sorted T cell fraction (not recorded which). These receptors were taken from a human donor who was either an allogeneic HSCT recipient or a stem cell or donor lymphocyte infusion donor (not recorded which). It is not recorded whose cells these are; they may come from a transplant donor. CDR3s include the opening cysteine and the closing phenylalanine or tryptophan. The D gene is left open where the match is weak.

CDR3: CSATRTSGGDTDTQYF
V: TRBV20-1
D: TRBD2
J: TRBJ2-3

CDR3: CASSPTGYTEAFF
V: TRBV12-3/TRBV12-4
D: TRBD1
J: TRBJ1-1

CDR3: CASSPRGTGNYNEQFF
V: TRBV4-3
D: TRBD1
J: TRBJ2-1

CDR3: CASTPTSGRYTDTQYF
V: TRBV7-2
D: TRBD2
J: TRBJ2-3

CDR3: CSAILLIGSYEQYF
V: TRBV20-1
D: NA
J: TRBJ2-7

CDR3: CSVEVWATSTNEKLFF
V: TRBV29-1
D: NA
J: TRBJ1-4

CDR3: CSARSDRGLRGYTF
V: TRBV20-1
D: TRBD1
J: TRBJ1-2

CDR3: CSGTGTSGSSDEQFF
V: TRBV29-1
D: TRBD2
J: TRBJ2-1

CDR3: CSARVTGTGRYSNQPQHF
V: TRBV20-1
D: TRBD1
J: TRBJ1-5

CDR3: CASSLGTGTGGSGYTF
V: TRBV7-2
D: TRBD1
J: TRBJ1-2

CDR3: CASSRTWTSGKETQYF
V: TRBV6-2/TRBV6-3
D: TRBD2
J: TRBJ2-5

CDR3: CASSYNEMSDQPQHF
V: TRBV6-2/TRBV6-3
D: NA
J: TRBJ1-5

CDR3: CASSPEVDIQNIQYF
V: TRBV7-8
D: NA
J: TRBJ2-4

CDR3: CASRLTGDNSPLHF
V: TRBV12-3/TRBV12-4
D: TRBD1
J: TRBJ1-6

CDR3: CASSLYTPGLNTEAFF
V: TRBV5-1
D: NA
J: TRBJ1-1